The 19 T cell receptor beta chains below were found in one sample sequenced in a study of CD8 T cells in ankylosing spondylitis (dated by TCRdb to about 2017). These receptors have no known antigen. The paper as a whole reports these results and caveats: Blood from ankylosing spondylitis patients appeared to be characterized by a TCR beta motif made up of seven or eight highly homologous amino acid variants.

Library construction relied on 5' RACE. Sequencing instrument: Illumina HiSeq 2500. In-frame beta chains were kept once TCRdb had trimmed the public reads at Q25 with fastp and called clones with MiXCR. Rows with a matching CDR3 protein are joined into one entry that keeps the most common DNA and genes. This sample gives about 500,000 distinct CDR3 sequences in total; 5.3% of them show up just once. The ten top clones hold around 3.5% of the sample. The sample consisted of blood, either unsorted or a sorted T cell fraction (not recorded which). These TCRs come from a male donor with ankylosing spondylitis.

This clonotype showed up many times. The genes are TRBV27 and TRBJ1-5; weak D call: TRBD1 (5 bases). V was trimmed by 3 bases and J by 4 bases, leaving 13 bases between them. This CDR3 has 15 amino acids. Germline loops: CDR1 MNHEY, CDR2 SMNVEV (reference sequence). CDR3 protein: CASSLGGQPNQPQHF. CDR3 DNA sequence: TGTGCCAGCAGTTTGGGTGGACAACCGAATCAGCCCCAGCATTTT.

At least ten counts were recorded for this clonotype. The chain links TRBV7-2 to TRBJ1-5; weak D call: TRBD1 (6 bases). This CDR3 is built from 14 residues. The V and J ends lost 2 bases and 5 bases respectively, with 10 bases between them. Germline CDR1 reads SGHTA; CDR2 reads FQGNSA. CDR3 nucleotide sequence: TGTGCCAGCAGCTTATCAGGGGTGTATCAGCCCCAGCATTTT. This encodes CASSLSGVYQPQHF.

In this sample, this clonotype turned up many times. The CDR3 region is CASSEGAYGNTIYF. The CDR3, as DNA: TGCGCCAGCAGCGAGGGGGCATATGGAAACACCATATATTTT. The V gene is TRBV5-1, the J gene TRBJ1-3, with TRBD1 matching 7 bases. Unmatched junction bases numbered 4, after V lost 4 bases and J lost 3 bases. The CDR3 runs to 14 residues. CDR1 is SGHRS, CDR2 YFSETQ, per germline.

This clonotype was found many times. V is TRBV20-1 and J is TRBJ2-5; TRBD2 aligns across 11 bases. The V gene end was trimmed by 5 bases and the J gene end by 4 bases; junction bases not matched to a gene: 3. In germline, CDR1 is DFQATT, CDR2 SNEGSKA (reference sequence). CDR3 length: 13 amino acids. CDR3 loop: CSALLAGGETQYF. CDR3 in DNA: TGCAGTGCTCTGCTAGCGGGGGGAGAGACCCAGTACTTC.

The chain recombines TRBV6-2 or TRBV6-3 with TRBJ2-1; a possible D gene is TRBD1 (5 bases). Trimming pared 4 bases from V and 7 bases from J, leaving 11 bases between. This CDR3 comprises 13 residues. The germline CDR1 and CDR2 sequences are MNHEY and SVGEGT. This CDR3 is CASSWTSYNEQFF. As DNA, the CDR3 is TGTGCCAGCAGTTGGACAAGTTATAATGAGCAGTTCTTC.

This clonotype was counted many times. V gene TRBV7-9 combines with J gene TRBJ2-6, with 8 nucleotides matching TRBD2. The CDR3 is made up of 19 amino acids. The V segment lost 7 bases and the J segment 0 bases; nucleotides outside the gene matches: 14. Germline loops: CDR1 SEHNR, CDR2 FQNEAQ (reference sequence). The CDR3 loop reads CASTKGWGLESSGANVLTF. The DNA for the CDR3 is TGTGCCAGCACCAAAGGATGGGGACTAGAAAGCTCTGGGGCCAACGTCCTGACTTTC.

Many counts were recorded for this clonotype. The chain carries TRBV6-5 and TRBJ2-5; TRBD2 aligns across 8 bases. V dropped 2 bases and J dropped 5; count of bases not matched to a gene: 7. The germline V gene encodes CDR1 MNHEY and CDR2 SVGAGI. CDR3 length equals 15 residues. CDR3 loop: CASSYESGRGETQYF. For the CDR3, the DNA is TGTGCCAGCAGTTACGAGAGCGGGAGAGGGGAGACCCAGTACTTC.

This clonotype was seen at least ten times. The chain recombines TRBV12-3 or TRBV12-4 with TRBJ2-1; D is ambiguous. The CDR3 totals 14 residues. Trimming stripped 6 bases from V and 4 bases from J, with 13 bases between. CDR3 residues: CASRDLWRYNEQFF. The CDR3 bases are TGTGCCAGCAGAGATTTATGGCGATACAATGAGCAGTTCTTC.

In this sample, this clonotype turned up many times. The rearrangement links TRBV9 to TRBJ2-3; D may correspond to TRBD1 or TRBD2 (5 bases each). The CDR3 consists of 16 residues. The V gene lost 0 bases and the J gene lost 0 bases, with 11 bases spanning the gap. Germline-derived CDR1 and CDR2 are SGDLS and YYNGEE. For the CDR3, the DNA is TGTGCCAGCAGCGTAGACGCAGGGACGAGCACAGATACGCAGTATTTT. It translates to CASSVDAGTSTDTQYF.

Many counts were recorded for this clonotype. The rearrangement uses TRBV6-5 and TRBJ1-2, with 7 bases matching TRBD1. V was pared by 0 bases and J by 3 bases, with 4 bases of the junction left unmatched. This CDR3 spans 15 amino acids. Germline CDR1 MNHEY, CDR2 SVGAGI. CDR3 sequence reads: CASSYSRGGYYGYTF. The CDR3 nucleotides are TGTGCCAGCAGTTACTCGAGAGGGGGCTACTATGGCTACACCTTC.

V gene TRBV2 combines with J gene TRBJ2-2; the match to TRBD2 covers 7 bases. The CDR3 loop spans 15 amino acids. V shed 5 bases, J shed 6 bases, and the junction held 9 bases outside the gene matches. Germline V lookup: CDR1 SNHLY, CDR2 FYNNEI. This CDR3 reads CASSSAGSQSGELFF. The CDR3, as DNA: TGTGCCAGCAGTTCAGCGGGGTCCCAATCCGGGGAGCTGTTTTTT.

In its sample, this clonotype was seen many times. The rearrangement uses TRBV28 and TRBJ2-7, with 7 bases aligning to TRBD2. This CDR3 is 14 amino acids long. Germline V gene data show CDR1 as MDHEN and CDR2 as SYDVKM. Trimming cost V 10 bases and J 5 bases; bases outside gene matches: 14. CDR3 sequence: CAIKEAGFPNEQYF. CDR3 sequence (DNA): TGTGCCATCAAAGAAGCGGGATTTCCTAACGAGCAGTACTTC.

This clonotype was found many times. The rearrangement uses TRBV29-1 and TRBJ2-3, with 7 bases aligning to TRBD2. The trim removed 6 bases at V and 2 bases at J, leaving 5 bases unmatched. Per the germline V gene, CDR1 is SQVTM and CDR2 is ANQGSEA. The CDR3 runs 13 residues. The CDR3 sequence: CSVRGVLTDTQYF. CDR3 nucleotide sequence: TGCAGCGTACGGGGGGTGCTCACAGATACGCAGTATTTT.

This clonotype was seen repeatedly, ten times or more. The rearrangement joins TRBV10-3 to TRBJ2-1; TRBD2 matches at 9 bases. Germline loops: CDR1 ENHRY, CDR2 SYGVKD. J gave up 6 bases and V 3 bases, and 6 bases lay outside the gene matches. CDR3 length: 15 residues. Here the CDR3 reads CAISEWGSGGNEQFF. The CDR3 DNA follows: TGTGCCATCAGTGAATGGGGTAGCGGGGGCAATGAGCAGTTCTTC.

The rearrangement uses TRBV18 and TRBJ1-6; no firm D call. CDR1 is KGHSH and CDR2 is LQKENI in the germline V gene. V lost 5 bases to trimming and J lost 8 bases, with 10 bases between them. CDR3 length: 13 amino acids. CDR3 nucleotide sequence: TGTGCCAGCTCAGCCTATACAGATTCACCCCTCCACTTT. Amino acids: CASSAYTDSPLHF.

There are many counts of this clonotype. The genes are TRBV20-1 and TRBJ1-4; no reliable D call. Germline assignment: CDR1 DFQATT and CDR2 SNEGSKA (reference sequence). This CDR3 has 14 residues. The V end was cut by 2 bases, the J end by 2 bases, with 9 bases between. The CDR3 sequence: CSARIEYTNEKLFF. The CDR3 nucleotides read TGCAGTGCTAGAATTGAATATACTAATGAAAAACTGTTTTTT.

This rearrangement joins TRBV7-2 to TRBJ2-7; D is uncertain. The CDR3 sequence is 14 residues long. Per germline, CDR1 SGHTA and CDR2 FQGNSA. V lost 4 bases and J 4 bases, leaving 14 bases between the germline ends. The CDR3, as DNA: TGTGCCAGCAGCTCCACCTTTCCACCTTACGAGCAGTACTTC. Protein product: CASSSTFPPYEQYF.

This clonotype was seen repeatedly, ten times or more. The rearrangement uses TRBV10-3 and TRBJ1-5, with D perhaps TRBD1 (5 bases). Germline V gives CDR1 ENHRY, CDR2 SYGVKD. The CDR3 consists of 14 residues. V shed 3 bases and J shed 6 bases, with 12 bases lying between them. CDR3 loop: CAISEGQGGQPQHF. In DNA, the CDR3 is TGTGCCATCAGTGAAGGGCAGGGTGGTCAGCCCCAGCATTTT.

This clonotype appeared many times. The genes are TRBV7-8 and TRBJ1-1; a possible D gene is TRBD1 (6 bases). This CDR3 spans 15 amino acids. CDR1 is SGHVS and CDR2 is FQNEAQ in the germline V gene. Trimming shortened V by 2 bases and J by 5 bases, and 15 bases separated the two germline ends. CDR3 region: CASSLNAGGRTEAFF. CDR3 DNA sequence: TGTGCCAGCAGCTTAAACGCGGGGGGCCGTACTGAAGCTTTCTTT.